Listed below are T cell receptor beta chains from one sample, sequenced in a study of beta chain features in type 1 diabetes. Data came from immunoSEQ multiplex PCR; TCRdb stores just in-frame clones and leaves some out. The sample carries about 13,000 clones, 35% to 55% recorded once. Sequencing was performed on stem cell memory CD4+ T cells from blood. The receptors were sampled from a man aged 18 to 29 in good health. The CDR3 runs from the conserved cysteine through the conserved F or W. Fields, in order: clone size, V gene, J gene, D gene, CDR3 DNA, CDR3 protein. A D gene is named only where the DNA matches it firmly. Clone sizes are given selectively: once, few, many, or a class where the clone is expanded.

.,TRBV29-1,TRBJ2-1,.,TGCAGCGTTGATAGGTATAACAGGGTAGAGAATGAGCAGTTCTTC,CSVDRYNRVENEQFF
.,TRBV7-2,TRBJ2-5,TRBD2,TGTGCCAGCAGCTTAGGAGGACTAGACCAAGAGACCCAGTACTTC,CASSLGGLDQETQYF
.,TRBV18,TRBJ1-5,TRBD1,TGTGCCAGCTCACCACCGGGACAGGGAGGCAATCAGCCCCAGCATTTT,CASSPPGQGGNQPQHF
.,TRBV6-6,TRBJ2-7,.,TGTGCCAGCAGTTACTCGGACAGATCCTACGAGCAGTACTTC,CASSYSDRSYEQYF
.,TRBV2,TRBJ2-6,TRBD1,TGTGCCAGCGGGACAGGGCCTGGGGCCAACGTCCTGACTTTC,CASGTGPGANVLTF
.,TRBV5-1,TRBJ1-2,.,TGCGCCAGCAGCCAGGACAGACCCAACTATGGCTACACCTTC,CASSQDRPNYGYTF
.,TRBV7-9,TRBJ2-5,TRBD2,TGTGCCAGCAGCCCCTGGATCGGGTCTAGCGGGGTAGGGGAGACCCAGTACTTC,CASSPWIGSSGVGETQYF
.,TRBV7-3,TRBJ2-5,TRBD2,TGTGCCAGCAGCTTAGCGGGGGGGCTGGAGACCCAGTACTTC,CASSLAGGLETQYF
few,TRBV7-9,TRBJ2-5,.,TGTGCCAGCAGCCCGGGGTATCTGAACCAAGAGACCCAGTACTTC,CASSPGYLNQETQYF
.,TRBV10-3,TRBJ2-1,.,TGTGCCATCGGGGGGTCGAGCTCCTACAATGAGCAGTTCTTC,CAIGGSSSYNEQFF
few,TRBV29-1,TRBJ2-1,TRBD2,TGCAGCGTTGGCGGGCTAGCGGGAAAAGATAATGAGCAGTTCTTC,CSVGGLAGKDNEQFF
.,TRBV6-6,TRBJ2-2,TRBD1,TGTGCCAGCACGATGGGGGAAGGGGGCTTGGGGGAGCTGTTTTTT,CASTMGEGGLGELFF
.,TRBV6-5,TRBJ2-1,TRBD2,TGTGCCAGCAGTTACGGCGGGGGGGCCTACAATGAGCAGTTCTTC,CASSYGGGAYNEQFF
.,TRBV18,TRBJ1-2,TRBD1,TGTGCCAGCTCACCATCGGGACAGCCCTATGGCTACACCTTC,CASSPSGQPYGYTF
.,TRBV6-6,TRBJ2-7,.,TGTGCCAGCAGTGAGACAGTCTCCTACGAGCAGTACTTC,CASSETVSYEQYF
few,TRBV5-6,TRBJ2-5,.,TGTGCCAGCAGCTTGTGGCACGGGGAGACCCAGTACTTC,CASSLWHGETQYF
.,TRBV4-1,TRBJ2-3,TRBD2,TGCGCCAGCAGCCAAGAGAAAATAGCGGGGTGGGGCACAGATACGCAGTATTTT,CASSQEKIAGWGTDTQYF
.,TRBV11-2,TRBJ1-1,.,TGTGCCAGCAGCTTAGCGCTTCAGGGTGAAGCTTTCTTT,CASSLALQGEAFF
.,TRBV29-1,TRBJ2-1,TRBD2,TGCAGCGTGAGACTAGCGGGGGGCCAACGGGGAAATGAGCAGTTCTTC,CSVRLAGGQRGNEQFF
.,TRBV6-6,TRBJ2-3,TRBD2,TGTGCCAGCAGTTACGGGACTAGCGCTGCAGATACGCAGTATTTT,CASSYGTSAADTQYF
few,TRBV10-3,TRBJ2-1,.,TGTGCCATCGAGACTGGAAACAATGAGCAGTTCTTC,CAIETGNNEQFF
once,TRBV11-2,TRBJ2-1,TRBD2,TGTGCCAGCAGCCAAGGTAGCGGGGCCGTCTACAATGAGCAGTTCTTC,CASSQGSGAVYNEQFF
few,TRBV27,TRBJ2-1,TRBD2,TGTGCCAGCAGTTTCCAGCGGGGTATCGCTGAGCAGTTCTTC,CASSFQRGIAEQFF
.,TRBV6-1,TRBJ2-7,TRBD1,TGTGCCAGCAGTGAAGGATTTACAGGGGGAGGCTACGAGCAGTACTTC,CASSEGFTGGGYEQYF
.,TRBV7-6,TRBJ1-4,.,TGTGCCAGCAGCTTAGGGGCACAGGGACCGAATGAAAAACTGTTTTTT,CASSLGAQGPNEKLFF
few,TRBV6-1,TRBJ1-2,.,TGTGCCAGCGTACAGGGTTTGAATGGCTACACCTTC,CASVQGLNGYTF
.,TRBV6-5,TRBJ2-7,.,TGTGCCAGCAGTTACTCGATTTCGGACTTGGGGTACGAGCAGTACTTC,CASSYSISDLGYEQYF
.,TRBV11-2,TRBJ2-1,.,TGTGCCAGCAGCCTACCACCCAGGGGACGCAATGAGCAGTTCTTC,CASSLPPRGRNEQFF
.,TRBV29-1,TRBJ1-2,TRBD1,TGCAGCGGTGGGACAGGGGCGTTCTATGGTGGCTACACCTTC,CSGGTGAFYGGYTF
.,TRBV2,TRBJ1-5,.,TGTGCCAGCAGCGCGGGGCCGGACGCGATACTAAATCAGCCCCAGCATTTT,CASSAGPDAILNQPQHF
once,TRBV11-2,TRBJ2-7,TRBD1,TGTGCCAGCAGCTTAAGGGGGCAGGGGGCGCTTTACGAGCAGTACTTC,CASSLRGQGALYEQYF
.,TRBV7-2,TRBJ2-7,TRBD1,TGTGCCAGCAGCTTGGGACAGGGCGACGCCTACGAGCAGTACTTC,CASSLGQGDAYEQYF
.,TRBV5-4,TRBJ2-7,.,TGTGCCAGCAGGGCGTCTGTGGGGAGGGAGCAGTACTTC,CASRASVGREQYF
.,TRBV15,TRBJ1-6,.,TGTGCCACCAGAGGATCAGGGGCGAGCTCCTATAATTCACCCCTCCACTTT,CATRGSGASSYNSPLHF
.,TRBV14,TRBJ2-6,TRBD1,TGTGCCAGCACCGAACAGGGGAAGGGGGCCAACGTCCTGACTTTC,CASTEQGKGANVLTF
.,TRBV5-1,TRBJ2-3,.,TGCGCCAGCAGCTTGGGGGGGGTAGATACGCAGTATTTT,CASSLGGVDTQYF
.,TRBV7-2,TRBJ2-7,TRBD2,TGTGCCAGCAGCTTAGGGCCACTAGCGGGGGGGGGCTACGAGCAGTACTTC,CASSLGPLAGGGYEQYF
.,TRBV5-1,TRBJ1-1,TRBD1,TGCGCCAGCAGCTTGGAAGGGGGCAACACTGAAGCTTTCTTT,CASSLEGGNTEAFF
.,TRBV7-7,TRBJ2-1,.,TGTGCCAGCAGCTTAACCGGGCCAGGGTCCTACAATGAGCAGTTCTTC,CASSLTGPGSYNEQFF
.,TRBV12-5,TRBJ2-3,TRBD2,TGTGCTAGTGGTTTGGTACTAGCGGGGGGGGTAGATACGCAGTATTTT,CASGLVLAGGVDTQYF
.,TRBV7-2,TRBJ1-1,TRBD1,TGTGCCAGCAGGGAGAGACAGGGTTACACTGAAGCTTTCTTT,CASRERQGYTEAFF
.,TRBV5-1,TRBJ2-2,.,TGCGCCAGCAGCTTGTTGGCAGGGAAGGCCGGGGAGCTGTTTTTT,CASSLLAGKAGELFF
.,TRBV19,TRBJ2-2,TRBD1,TGTGCCAGTAGTAGATACAAGACAGGGGGTAACACCGGGGAGCTGTTTTTT,CASSRYKTGGNTGELFF
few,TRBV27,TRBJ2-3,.,TGTGCCAGCAGTTTACGAGGGGGGGGCCTTTCCCCAGATACGCAGTATTTT,CASSLRGGGLSPDTQYF
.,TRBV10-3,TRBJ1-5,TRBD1,TGTGCCATCAGCGGACAGGGGTGGAATCAGCCCCAGCATTTT,CAISGQGWNQPQHF
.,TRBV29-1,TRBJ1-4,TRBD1,TGCAGCGTTGGTGGGGACAGGGACTATGAAAAACTGTTTTTT,CSVGGDRDYEKLFF
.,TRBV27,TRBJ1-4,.,TGTGCCAGCCAACTGCGGTCAAATGAAAAACTGTTTTTT,CASQLRSNEKLFF
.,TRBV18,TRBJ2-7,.,TGTGCCAGCTCTCCCGGTTGGGGGGTCGGATCCGAGCAGTACTTC,CASSPGWGVGSEQYF